This T cell receptor beta chain was sequenced in a study of blood T cell repertoires in COVID-19. At the level of the study: The study drew acute and convalescent COVID-19 samples from the United States, Italy and Spain. T cells, B-cell-depleted T cells, or PBMCs provided the cDNA or gDNA that served as material.

As originally analysed: Nucleated cell counts were estimated from reference gene primer amplification. The repertoire was sequenced with immunoSEQ multiplex PCR; TCRdb's copy has only in-frame clones and lacks some. V and J calls plus clone size are reproduced from that table; the DNA served to infer D and trimming. The data hold a few hundred thousand clones, with 85% observed a single time. V shed 2 bases and J 6 bases; nucleotides not matched to a gene: 6. The CDR3 has 15 residues. Germline V CDR1 and CDR2: ENHRY, SYGVKD. The origin of this receptor is a middle-aged man with acute or convalescent COVID-19. The sample consisted of peripheral blood. V is TRBV10-3 and J is TRBJ1-5; TRBD1 matches 8 bases. CDR3 residues: CAISEPQGAGQPQHF. The DNA for the CDR3 is TGTGCCATCAGTGAGCCGCAGGGGGCCGGTCAGCCCCAGCATTTT.